The TCR beta chain under discussion was sequenced for a study of blood T cell repertoires in COVID-19 (dated by TCRdb to 2020 to 2022). With regard to the full study: Collaborator samples came from the United States, Italy and Spain and covered acute and convalescent phases of COVID-19. Where HLA class I and class II types were available, the types were taken from metadata supplied by the sample provider, not from assay-based typing. The prospective study material was composed of cDNA or gDNA derived from T cells, B-cell-depleted T cells, or PBMCs. The repertoires were made available in a free public database intended to serve as a resource for research on the immune response to SARS-CoV-2. The dataset comprised deeply sampled blood TCRbeta repertoires from subjects exposed to, actively infected with, or recovered from COVID-19. A de-identified subject ID, COVID-19 status, age in years and sex were almost always included in the sample metadata. The samples were drawn from the first 160 participants of the ongoing ImmuneRACE study and from 1,254 subjects provided by 6 global collaborators. The investigation overall reported the following: The amount of clinical and demographic metadata varied by source and participant and was provided uncurated.

This clone turned up a few times. The target of this receptor is not known. Per-base quality was not reported, and no clone a single base away is much larger than it. TCRbeta CDR3 regions were amplified from genomic DNA using the immunoSEQ Assay, a bias-controlled multiplex PCR. Per the original workflow: The number of nucleated cells in each sample was estimated from the amplification of reference gene primers within the assay. To quantify the absolute abundance of each unique TCRbeta CDR3 rearrangement, sequence reads were collapsed and filtered. For each sample, productive Simpson clonality was calculated as the square root of Simpson's diversity index across productive rearrangements. The immuneACCESS repertoire file appears here via TCRdb, limited to in-frame rearrangements. These files lack a portion of the clones; in checked studies, under half of the deficit traces to unresolved V genes, and the cause of the others is not known. That table supplies the V and J calls and clone size; D and trimming were determined from the DNA. The sample yields about 150,000 clones; around 85% were counted once. Of the sample, roughly 3% falls within the top ten clones.

Each collaborating institution followed its own protocols to collect whole blood in K2EDTA tubes. For TCRbeta analysis, collaborators shipped samples as frozen whole blood, isolated PBMCs, or DNA extracted from either of those sample types. What was sequenced was peripheral blood. The clonotype originates from a man between 70 and 80 years old with acute or convalescent COVID-19.

The DNA sequence is TGTGCCAGCAGTCGGGGGACTCAGCCCCAGCATTTT. The translation is CASSRGTQPQHF. The V gene is TRBV25-1 and the J gene is TRBJ1-5, and possibly TRBD1, on 5 matching bases. CDR1 is given as MGHDK and CDR2 as SYGVNS, both from the germline V gene. The junction carries 8 bases between V and J, which are trimmed by 5 bases and 6 bases respectively. Measured from the cysteine to the phenylalanine, the CDR3 is 12 residues long. Left in the record is the CDR3 DNA by itself, 36 bases read in frame from the first base.